This entry lists 5 T cell receptor beta chains sequenced from one sample in a study of blood T cell repertoires in COVID-19. TCRdb keeps only in-frame clones here, not all; method: immunoSEQ multiplex PCR. The repertoire holds 50,000 to 80,000 clones, with roughly 78% as singletons. The sample consisted of peripheral blood. The receptor source for this set is a man in his fifties or sixties with COVID-19, enrolled during active disease.

This chain connects TRBV6-6 to TRBJ2-7; D might be TRBD2 (5 bases). The CDR3 has 14 amino acids. V was cut by 3 bases and J by 3 bases, with 12 bases left in between. The germline CDR1 and CDR2 sequences are MNHNY and SVGAGI (reference sequence). CDR3 coding DNA: TGTGCCAGCAGTTATGGCGGGTTCGACTACGAGCAGTACTTC. It specifies CASSYGGFDYEQYF.

The chain uses TRBV14 and TRBJ1-2; the match to TRBD1 covers 9 bases. Trimming cost V 5 bases and J 7 bases; bases outside gene matches: 8. This CDR3 is built from 14 residues. Germline CDR1 and CDR2: SGHDN and FVKESK. CDR3 in DNA: TGTGCCAGCAGCTCGGGACAGGGTGCATTTGGCTACACCTTC. Translating it yields CASSSGQGAFGYTF.

The chain combines TRBV14 with TRBJ2-5; TRBD1 is a possible D gene (6 bases). The CDR3 spans 18 residues. From germline, CDR1 is SGHDN and CDR2 FVKESK. Between the trimmed V and J ends, which lost 0 bases and 0 bases, there was a span of 17 bases. The CDR3 coding sequence is TGTGCCAGCAGCCAAGAGCCTCCAGGGGAAGGGTACCAAGAGACCCAGTACTTC. It specifies CASSQEPPGEGYQETQYF.

This clone was recorded a few times. V gene TRBV15 combines with J gene TRBJ2-1, with TRBD2 matching over 9 bases. J gave up 0 bases and V 6 bases, and 15 bases lay outside the gene matches. CDR1 is LNHNV and CDR2 is YYDKDF in the germline V gene (reference sequence). The CDR3 runs 19 residues. The CDR3 protein is CATRRLAVFGVPSYNEQFF. For the CDR3, the DNA is TGTGCCACCAGAAGACTAGCGGTGTTCGGGGTCCCCTCCTACAATGAGCAGTTCTTC. The whole variable domain, remainder taken from reference TRBV15 and TRBJ2-1, is DAMVIQNPRYQVTQFGKPVTLSCSQTLNHNVMYWYQQKSSQAPKLLFHYYDKDFNNEADTPDNFQSRRPNTSFCFLDIRSPGLGDTAMYLCATRRLAVFGVPSYNEQFFGPGTRLTVL.

V usage is TRBV29-1 and J usage is TRBJ2-2; 7 nucleotides agree with TRBD1. The CDR3 is 13 amino acids. The junction had 6 bases not matched to a gene; V was cut back by 5 bases and J by 6 bases. Germline values: CDR1 SQVTM, CDR2 ANQGSEA. The CDR3 DNA is TGCAGCGTTAACAGGGGTTGGGCCGGGGAGCTGTTTTTT. It yields the protein CSVNRGWAGELFF.